This T cell receptor beta chain comes out of a study of blood T cell repertoires in COVID-19. Study-wide context: Nucleic acid was either cDNA or gDNA, and it came from T cells, B-cell-depleted T cells, or PBMCs.

The data were produced by immunoSEQ multiplex PCR, yet TCRdb's version contains in-frame clones alone and is incomplete. The data show some 200,000 clones, with about 88% seen just once and under 15% held by the top ten. This CDR3 has 13 amino acids. The V end lost 8 bases, the J end lost 4 bases, and 12 bases lay between the germline ends. This clonotype was sampled from a man aged 30 to 45 with active or convalescent COVID-19. The sample taken for sequencing was peripheral blood. The rearrangement uses TRBV12-3 or TRBV12-4 and TRBJ1-5; no definite D call. The CDR3 sequence: CASRGEWNQPQHF. The CDR3 coding sequence is TGTGCCAGCCGCGGGGAGTGGAATCAGCCCCAGCATTTT.